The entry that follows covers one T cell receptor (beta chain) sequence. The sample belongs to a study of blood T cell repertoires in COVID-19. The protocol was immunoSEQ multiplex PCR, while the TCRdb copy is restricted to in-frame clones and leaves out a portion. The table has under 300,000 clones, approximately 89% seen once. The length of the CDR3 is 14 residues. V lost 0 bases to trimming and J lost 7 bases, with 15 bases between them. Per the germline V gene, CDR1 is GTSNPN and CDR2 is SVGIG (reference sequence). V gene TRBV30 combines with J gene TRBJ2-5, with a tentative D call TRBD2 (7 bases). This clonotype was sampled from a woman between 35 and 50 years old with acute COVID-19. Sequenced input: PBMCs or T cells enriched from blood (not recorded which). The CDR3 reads CAWSVTGGDGTQYF. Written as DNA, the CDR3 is TGTGCCTGGAGTGTAACGGGGGGCGATGGGACCCAGTACTTC. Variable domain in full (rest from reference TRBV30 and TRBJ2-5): SQTIHQWPATLVQPVGSPLSLECTVEGTSNPNLYWYRQAAGRGLQLLFYSVGIGQISSEVPQNLSASRPQDRQFILSSKKLLLSDSGFYLCAWSVTGGDGTQYFGPGTRLLVL.